The 3 T cell receptor beta chains reported below all come from one sample, sequenced in a study of CD8 T cells in Susac syndrome. After extraction with the RNeasy kit, about 0.5 to 1 ug of the RNA was reverse transcribed using random hexamers. Using its own MiXCR run on the immunoSEQ multiplex PCR reads, TCRdb lists one record per CDR3 protein. This table has some 190,000 distinct CDR3 sequences, roughly 94% appearing once. The sample was CD4+ T cells from PBMCs. The receptors originated from a human donor in good health.

The gene calls are TRBV30 and TRBJ2-4; D call uncertain. Between the trimmed V and J ends, which lost 2 bases and 7 bases, there was a span of 9 bases. CDR1 GTSNPN and CDR2 SVGIG come from the germline V gene (reference sequence). The CDR3 totals 12 residues. Here the CDR3 DNA reads TGTGCCTGGAGTAGCAACGGTAACATTCAGTACTTC. Encoded protein: CAWSSNGNIQYF. The full variable domain, completed using reference TRBV30 and TRBJ2-4, is SQTIHQWPATLVQPVGSPLSLECTVEGTSNPNLYWYRQAAGRGLQLLFYSVGIGQISSEVPQNLSASRPQDRQFILSSKKLLLSDSGFYLCAWSSNGNIQYFGAGTRLSVL.

This chain uses TRBV3-1 with TRBJ1-2; D is ambiguous. The CDR3 spans 14 residues. V lost 0 bases and J lost 7, with 12 bases in between. Per germline, CDR1 LGHDT and CDR2 YNNKEL (reference sequence). CDR3 in DNA: TGTGCCAGCAGCCAAGAACTCCCGGCGAGTGGCTACACCTTC. Translation: CASSQELPASGYTF.

The chain couples TRBV29-1 to TRBJ1-2, with 7 nucleotides matching TRBD1. CDR1 is SQVTM, CDR2 ANQGSEA, per germline. V shed 6 bases, J shed 0 bases, and the junction held 7 bases outside the gene matches. CDR3 size: 14 residues. CDR3 region: CSVPGQPSNYGYTF. The CDR3 region has the DNA TGCAGCGTCCCGGGACAGCCGTCTAACTATGGCTACACCTTC.